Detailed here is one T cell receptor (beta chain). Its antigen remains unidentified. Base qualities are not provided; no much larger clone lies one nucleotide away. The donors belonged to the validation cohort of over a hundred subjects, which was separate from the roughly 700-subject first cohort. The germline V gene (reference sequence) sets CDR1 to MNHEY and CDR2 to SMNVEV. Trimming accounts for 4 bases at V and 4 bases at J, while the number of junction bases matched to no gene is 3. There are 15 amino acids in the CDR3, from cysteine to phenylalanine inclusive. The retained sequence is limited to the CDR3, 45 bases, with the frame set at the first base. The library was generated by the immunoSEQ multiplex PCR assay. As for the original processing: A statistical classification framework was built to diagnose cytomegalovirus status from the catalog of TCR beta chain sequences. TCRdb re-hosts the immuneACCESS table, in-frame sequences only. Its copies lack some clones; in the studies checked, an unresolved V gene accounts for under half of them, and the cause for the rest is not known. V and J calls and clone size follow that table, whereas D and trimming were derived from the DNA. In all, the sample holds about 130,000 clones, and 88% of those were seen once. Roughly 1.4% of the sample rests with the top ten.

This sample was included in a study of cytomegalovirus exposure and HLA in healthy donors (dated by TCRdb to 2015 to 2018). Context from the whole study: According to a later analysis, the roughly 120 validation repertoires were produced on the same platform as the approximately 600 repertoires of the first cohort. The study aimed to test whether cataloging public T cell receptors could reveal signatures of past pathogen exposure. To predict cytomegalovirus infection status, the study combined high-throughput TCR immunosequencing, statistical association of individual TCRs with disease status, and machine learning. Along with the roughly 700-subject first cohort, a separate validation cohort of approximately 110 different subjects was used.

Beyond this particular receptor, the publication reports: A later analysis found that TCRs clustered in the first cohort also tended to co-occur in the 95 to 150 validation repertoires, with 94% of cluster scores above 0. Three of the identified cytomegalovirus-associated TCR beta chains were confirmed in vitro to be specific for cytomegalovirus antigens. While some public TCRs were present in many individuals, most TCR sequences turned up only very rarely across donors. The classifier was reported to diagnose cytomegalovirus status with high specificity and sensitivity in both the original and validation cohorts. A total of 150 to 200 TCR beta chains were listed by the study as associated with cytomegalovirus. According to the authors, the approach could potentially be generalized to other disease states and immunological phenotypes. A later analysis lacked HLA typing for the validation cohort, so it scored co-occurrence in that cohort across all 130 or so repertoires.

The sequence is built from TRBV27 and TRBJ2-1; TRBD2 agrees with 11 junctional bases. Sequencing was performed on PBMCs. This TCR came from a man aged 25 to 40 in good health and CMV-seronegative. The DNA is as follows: TGTGCCAGCAGTTCCGGGACTAGCGGTTACAATGAGCAGTTCTTC. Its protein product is CASSSGTSGYNEQFF.